These 18 T cell receptor beta chains originate from one sample sequenced in a study of cytomegalovirus exposure and HLA in healthy donors. The PCR had 60 Vbeta and 13 Jbeta primers. Sequencing was performed with immunoSEQ multiplex PCR; in TCRdb, only in-frame clones are kept and a portion is missing. The table for this sample gives around 70,000 clones. The specimen sequenced was PBMCs. The receptors here all came from a boy between 10 and 17 years old in good health and CMV-seronegative.

The CDR3 DNA sequence: TGTGCCAGCAGCCAAGATACAATTCGGGACAGGGTCGCCTACGAGCAGTACTTC. The encoded protein is CASSQDTIRDRVAYEQYF. V gene TRBV4-2 combines with J gene TRBJ2-7; 9 nucleotides agree with TRBD1. Losses at the gene ends were 0 bases for V and 2 bases for J; bases not matched to a gene: 11. The CDR3 length is 18 residues. Germline lookup yields CDR1 LGHNA and CDR2 YNFKEQ.

DNA of the CDR3: TGTGCCAGCAGCCCAGCGGGGGGAGGTGAGCAGTTCTTC. It is translated as CASSPAGGGEQFF. The V and J genes are TRBV6-5 and TRBJ2-1, with TRBD2 matching 9 bases. Germline V gives CDR1 MNHEY, CDR2 SVGAGI. V lost 6 bases and J lost 9; bases outside the gene matches: 6. The CDR3 length is 13 residues.

This chain joins TRBV7-6 and TRBJ2-1; 14 nucleotides align to TRBD2. V lost 1 base to trimming and J lost 4 bases; unmatched junction nucleotides: 0. The CDR3 loop spans 16 amino acids. In germline, CDR1 is SGHVS, CDR2 FNYEAQ. The CDR3 loop is CASSLGLAGGYNEQFF. The CDR3 nucleotides read TGTGCCAGCAGCTTAGGACTAGCGGGGGGGTACAATGAGCAGTTCTTC.

V is TRBV7-8 and J is TRBJ2-5, with D possibly matching TRBD2 (6 bases). The CDR3 is 14 residues long. Between the trimmed V and J ends, which lost 5 bases and 7 bases, there was a span of 17 bases. Germline CDR1 SGHVS, CDR2 FQNEAQ. CDR3: CASSGLPLGGTQYF. Here the CDR3 DNA reads TGTGCCAGCAGCGGACTACCCCTAGGTGGGACCCAGTACTTC. The variable domain in full, completed from reference TRBV7-8 and TRBJ2-5, reads GAGVSQSPRYKVAKRGQDVALRCDPISGHVSLFWYQQALGQGPEFLTYFQNEAQLDKSGLPSDRFFAERPEGSVSTLKIQRTQQEDSAVYLCASSGLPLGGTQYFGPGTRLLVL.

As for this clone: Sequence at one end of the junction differs from germline and may be a read error. This chain links TRBV5-4 with TRBJ1-1; perhaps TRBD1 as D (5 bases). Looked up from germline, CDR1 is SGHNT and CDR2 is YYREEE (reference sequence). This CDR3 contains 16 residues. The CDR3 protein is CASSLGGGVVNTEDFF. CDR3 coding DNA: TGTGCCAGCAGCTTGGGCGGGGGAGTTGTTAACACTGAAGATTTCTTT.

This rearrangement joins TRBV6-1 to TRBJ1-5, with TRBD1 matching over 8 bases. The length of the CDR3 is 15 residues. CDR1 is MNHNS and CDR2 is SASEGT in the germline V gene. Losses at the gene ends were 2 bases for V and 5 bases for J; bases not matched to a gene: 5. The CDR3: CASSEPGQEYQPQHF. The DNA of the CDR3 is TGTGCCAGCAGTGAACCGGGACAGGAGTATCAGCCCCAGCATTTT.

DNA for the CDR3: TGTGCCAGCAGCTGGGCGAGGACTACCACAGATACGCAGTATTTT. Protein sequence: CASSWARTTTDTQYF. The chain couples TRBV11-2 to TRBJ2-3; weak D call: TRBD2 (6 bases). Germline loops: CDR1 SGHAT, CDR2 FQNNGV. This CDR3 spans 15 amino acids. Deletions cut 4 bases from V and 2 bases from J, with 13 bases between.

The rearrangement links TRBV18 to TRBJ1-2; 11 bases fit TRBD1. CDR1 KGHSH and CDR2 LQKENI come from the germline V gene. Trimming at V came to 4 bases and at J to 13 bases, leaving 2 bases not matched to a gene. The CDR3 contains 11 residues. CDR3 loop: CASSLGTGGTF. The CDR3 nucleotides read TGTGCCAGCTCACTTGGGACAGGGGGCACCTTC.

The rearrangement joins TRBV30 to TRBJ2-1; the match to TRBD1 covers 10 bases. Germline lookup yields CDR1 GTSNPN and CDR2 SVGIG (reference sequence). The CDR3 contains 14 residues. V gave up 6 bases and J gave up 3 bases; unmatched junction bases: 5. The CDR3 loop reads CACTRDRGYNEQFF. CDR3 DNA: TGTGCCTGCACTCGGGACAGGGGCTACAATGAGCAGTTCTTC.

CDR3 amino acids: CASSQGILRLQSSYEQYF. In nucleotides, the CDR3 is TGTGCCAGCAGCCAAGGAATATTGAGACTCCAGAGCTCCTACGAGCAGTACTTC. The chain couples TRBV4-2 to TRBJ2-7; no reliable D call. The germline V gene encodes CDR1 LGHNA and CDR2 YNFKEQ. V was shortened by 1 base and J by 0 bases, with 19 bases between the two germline ends. The CDR3 is made up of 18 amino acids.

V usage is TRBV15 and J usage is TRBJ2-1, with D tentatively TRBD2 (5 bases). Trimming shortened V by 5 bases and J by 5 bases, and 13 bases separated the two germline ends. Germline-derived CDR1 and CDR2 are LNHNV and YYDKDF (reference sequence). This CDR3 is 14 amino acids long. CDR3 DNA: TGTGCCACCAGCTTATACCTAGCCCACAATGAGCAGTTCTTC. It translates to CATSLYLAHNEQFF.

This rearrangement joins TRBV7-2 to TRBJ2-2, with 9 bases lining up with TRBD2. The J segment lost 4 bases and the V segment lost 3 bases, leaving 6 bases of the junction unmatched. The CDR3 is 16 amino acids. Germline CDR1 reads SGHTA; CDR2 reads FQGNSA. The CDR3 DNA is TGTGCCAGCAGCTTTGGCGGGAGGGCGCTCACCGGGGAGCTGTTTTTT. As protein: CASSFGGRALTGELFF.

This chain links TRBV4-1 with TRBJ2-2; TRBD2 agrees at 9 bases. Losses at the gene ends were 4 bases for V and 7 bases for J; bases not matched to a gene: 13. The CDR3 contains 17 residues. Germline-derived CDR1 and CDR2 are MGHRA and YSYEKL. CDR3 sequence reads: CASSLRVAGARDGELFF. DNA of the CDR3: TGCGCCAGCAGCCTTCGGGTAGCGGGGGCCCGGGACGGGGAGCTGTTTTTT.

This rearrangement joins TRBV19 to TRBJ1-1; TRBD1 matches at 10 bases. The CDR3 has 15 amino acids. CDR1 and CDR2 (germline): LNHDA, SQIVND (reference sequence). Germline trimming cut 5 bases from V and 7 bases from J; bases unmatched to any gene: 10. CDR3: CASSWDRGTNGEAFF. CDR3 nucleotides: TGTGCCAGTAGTTGGGACAGGGGTACGAACGGTGAAGCTTTCTTT.

The chain recombines TRBV7-3 with TRBJ2-1, with 9 positions matching TRBD2. Trimming removed 2 bases from V and 9 bases from J; junction bases left unmatched: 8. The length of the CDR3 is 15 residues. Per the germline V gene, CDR1 is SGHTA and CDR2 is FQGTGA. The CDR3 DNA reads as TGTGCCAGCAGCTTATCCGCGGGAGGGCCAGGTGAGCAGTTCTTC. Amino acids: CASSLSAGGPGEQFF.

The rearrangement links TRBV19 to TRBJ2-7; 9 nucleotides agree with TRBD1. The germline gives CDR1 LNHDA, CDR2 SQIVND (reference sequence). V lost 6 bases to trimming and J lost 3 bases; unmatched junction nucleotides: 3. The CDR3 has 13 residues. CDR3 DNA sequence: TGTGCCAGTAGGGACAGGGGTTTCTACGAGCAGTACTTC. Amino acids: CASRDRGFYEQYF.

This sequence joins TRBV7-2 and TRBJ1-5; TRBD1 is a possible D gene (5 bases). CDR1 SGHTA and CDR2 FQGNSA come from the germline V gene. This CDR3 comprises 15 residues. Deletions cut 0 bases from V and 5 bases from J, with 11 bases between. The CDR3, as DNA: TGTGCCAGCAGCTTAGCGGGGGGTGGGGATCAGCCCCAGCATTTT. Amino acids: CASSLAGGGDQPQHF.

This chain uses TRBV9 with TRBJ1-3; 7 bases line up with TRBD1. Germline CDR1 SGDLS, CDR2 YYNGEE. The CDR3 runs to 17 residues. Unmatched junction bases numbered 6, after V lost 0 bases and J lost 0 bases. CDR3 sequence: CASSVVAGGLSGNTIYF. The CDR3 region has the DNA TGTGCCAGCAGCGTAGTTGCAGGGGGTCTCTCTGGAAACACCATATATTTT.